The T cell receptor beta chain under discussion was sequenced for a study of blood T cells in healthy people across ages. This CDR3 is 13 amino acids long. Per germline, CDR1 KGHDR and CDR2 SFDVKD. Deletions cut 3 bases from V and 13 bases from J, with 17 bases between. Study results and limitations: There were more naive CD4+ cells and higher diversity in long-lived donors than in aged donors.

To note about this clonotype: Its antigen is unidentified.

Primers used in a second PCR of about 7 to 11 cycles were a sample-barcoded 5' primer and a J-beta primer mix. Every single cDNA molecule received a tag from a template-switch adaptor with 12 random nucleotides. Each CDR3 protein is one row after TCRdb ran MiXCR on the 5' RACE reads. The sample contains roughly 1,700,000 distinct CDR3 sequences, 28% of which appear only once. What was sequenced was blood. V gene TRBV24-1 combines with J gene TRBJ2-5; TRBD1 is a possible D gene (5 bases). The clonotype comes from a woman aged 25 to 39 in good health. In DNA form, the CDR3 reads TGTGCCACCAGTGATGGTGACGGCAGGGTTCTGTACTTC. Its protein is CATSDGDGRVLYF.